Detailed here is one T cell receptor beta chain. Its matching antigen is unknown. The sample belongs to a study of T cell responses to AZD1222 COVID-19 vaccine. Study observations and caveats: Regions 160-218 and 743-854 dominated among vaccine-associated CD4 TCRs spanning spike. The donors showed a predominance of white British ancestry and of females, with possible underestimation of clonal diversity.

Assay used: immunoSEQ multiplex PCR; TCRdb lists only in-frame clones, some missing. The data show some 100,000 clones, about 86% seen once. This CDR3 comprises 13 residues. The V end lost 4 bases, the J end lost 4 bases, and 11 bases lay between the germline ends. The germline CDR1 and CDR2 sequences are SGDLS and YYNGEE. Sequenced here: peripheral blood, sampled on day 0 of AZD1222 vaccination. The J gene is TRBJ1-2, the V gene TRBV9; D is perhaps TRBD1 (6 bases). The clonotype was recovered from an adult in good health. The CDR3 DNA sequence: TGTGCCAGCAGCTATACAGGGTCCTATGGCTACACCTTC. Protein product: CASSYTGSYGYTF. Filled out from reference TRBV9 and TRBJ1-2, the complete variable domain reads DSGVTQTPKHLITATGQRVTLRCSPRSGDLSVYWYQQSLDQGLQFLIQYYNGEERAKGNILERFSAQQFPDLHSELNLSSLELGDSALYFCASSYTGSYGYTFGSGTRLTVV.